What follows is one T cell receptor (beta chain) and its context. Libraries were prepared by immunoSEQ multiplex PCR; TCRdb keeps only in-frame clonotypes and omits some of them. The sample records about 120,000 clones, approximately 84% being singletons. The CDR3 length is 14 residues. Germline V gene lookup returns CDR1 MNHEY and CDR2 SVGEGT. Trimming took 5 bases from V and 3 from J, leaving 13 bases between them. These data originate in a study of control samples from healthy donors and cancer patients. The chain combines TRBV6-2 or TRBV6-3 with TRBJ1-1; perhaps TRBD1 as D (5 bases). The sample was blood. The receptor was isolated from a man younger than 30 in good health. The CDR3 nucleotides are TGTGCCAGCAGTCTACAGTGGGGGGACACTGAAGCTTTCTTT. Translating gives CASSLQWGDTEAFF.